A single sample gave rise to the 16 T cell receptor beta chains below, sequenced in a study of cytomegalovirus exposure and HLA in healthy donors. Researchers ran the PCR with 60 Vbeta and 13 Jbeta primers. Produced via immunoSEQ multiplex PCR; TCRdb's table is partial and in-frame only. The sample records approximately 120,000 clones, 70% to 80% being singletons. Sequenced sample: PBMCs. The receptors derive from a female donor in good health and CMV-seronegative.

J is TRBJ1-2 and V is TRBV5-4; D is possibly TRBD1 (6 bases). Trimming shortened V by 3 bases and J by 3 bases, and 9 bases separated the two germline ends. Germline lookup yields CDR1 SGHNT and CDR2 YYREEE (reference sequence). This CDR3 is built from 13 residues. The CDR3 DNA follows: TGTGCCAGCAGCTACCGACAGGACTATGGCTACACCTTC. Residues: CASSYRQDYGYTF.

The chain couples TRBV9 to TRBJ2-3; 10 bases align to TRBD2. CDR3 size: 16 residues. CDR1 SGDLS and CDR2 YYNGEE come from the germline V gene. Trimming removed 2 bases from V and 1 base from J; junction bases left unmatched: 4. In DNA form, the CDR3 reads TGTGCCAGCAGCGTTAGCGGGGGGCCGGGCACAGATACGCAGTATTTT. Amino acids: CASSVSGGPGTDTQYF. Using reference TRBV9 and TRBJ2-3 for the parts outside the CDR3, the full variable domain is DSGVTQTPKHLITATGQRVTLRCSPRSGDLSVYWYQQSLDQGLQFLIQYYNGEERAKGNILERFSAQQFPDLHSELNLSSLELGDSALYFCASSVSGGPGTDTQYFGPGTRLTVL.

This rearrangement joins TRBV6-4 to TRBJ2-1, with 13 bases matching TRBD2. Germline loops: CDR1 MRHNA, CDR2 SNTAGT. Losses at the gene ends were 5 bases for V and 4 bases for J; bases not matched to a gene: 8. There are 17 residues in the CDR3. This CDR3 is CASSPRLAGGDYNEQFF. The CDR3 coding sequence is TGTGCCAGCAGTCCCCGACTAGCGGGGGGAGATTACAATGAGCAGTTCTTC.

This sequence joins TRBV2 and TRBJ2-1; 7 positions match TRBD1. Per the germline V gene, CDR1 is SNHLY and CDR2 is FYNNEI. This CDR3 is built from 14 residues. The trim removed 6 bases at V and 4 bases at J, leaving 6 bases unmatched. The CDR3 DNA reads TGTGCCAGCAGAGGCGACAGGGTATACAATGAGCAGTTCTTC. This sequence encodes CASRGDRVYNEQFF.

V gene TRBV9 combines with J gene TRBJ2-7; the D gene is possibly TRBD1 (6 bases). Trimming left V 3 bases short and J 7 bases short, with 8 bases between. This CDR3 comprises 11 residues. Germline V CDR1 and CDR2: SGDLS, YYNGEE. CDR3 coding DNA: TGTGCCAGCAGCGCTAGGGGGGAGCAGTACTTC. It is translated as CASSARGEQYF.

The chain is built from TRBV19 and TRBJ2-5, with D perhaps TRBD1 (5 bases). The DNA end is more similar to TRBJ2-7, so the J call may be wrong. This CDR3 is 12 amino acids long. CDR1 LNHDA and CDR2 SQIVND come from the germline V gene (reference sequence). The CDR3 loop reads CASSLRGYEQYF. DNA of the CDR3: TGTGCCAGTAGTCTAAGGGGATACGAGCAGTACTTC.

Here the CDR3 reads CASSHPSGGANEQFF. CDR3 in DNA: TGTGCCAGCTCACACCCTAGCGGGGGGGCTAATGAGCAGTTCTTC. V gene TRBV18 combines with J gene TRBJ2-1; 12 bases match TRBD2. This CDR3 is built from 15 residues. Germline lookup yields CDR1 KGHSH and CDR2 LQKENI. J was trimmed by 7 bases and V by 4 bases; bases with no gene match: 5.

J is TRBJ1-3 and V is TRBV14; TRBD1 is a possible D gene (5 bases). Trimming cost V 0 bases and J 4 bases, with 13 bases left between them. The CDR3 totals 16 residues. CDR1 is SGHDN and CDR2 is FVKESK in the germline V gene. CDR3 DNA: TGTGCCAGCAGCCAAGAAAGGGCAGGGTCCGGAAACACCATATATTTT. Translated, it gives CASSQERAGSGNTIYF.

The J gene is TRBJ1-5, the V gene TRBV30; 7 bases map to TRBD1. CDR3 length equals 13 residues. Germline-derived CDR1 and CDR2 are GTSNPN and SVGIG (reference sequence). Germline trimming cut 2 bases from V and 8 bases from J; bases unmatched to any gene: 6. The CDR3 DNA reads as TGTGCCTGGAGTTCGAACAGGGGAAAGCCCCAGCATTTT. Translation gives CAWSSNRGKPQHF.

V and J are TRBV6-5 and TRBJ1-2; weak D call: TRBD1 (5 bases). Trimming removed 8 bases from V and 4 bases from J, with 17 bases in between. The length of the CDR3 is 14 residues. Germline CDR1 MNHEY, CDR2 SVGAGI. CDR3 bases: TGTGCCAGCGGGGGGGGAAGACGAAGCTATGGCTACACCTTC. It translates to CASGGGRRSYGYTF.

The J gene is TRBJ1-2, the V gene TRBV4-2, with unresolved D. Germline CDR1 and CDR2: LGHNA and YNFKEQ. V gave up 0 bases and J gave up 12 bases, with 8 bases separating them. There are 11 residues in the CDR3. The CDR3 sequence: CASSQESRDTF. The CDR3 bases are TGTGCCAGCAGCCAAGAGAGCCGGGACACCTTC.

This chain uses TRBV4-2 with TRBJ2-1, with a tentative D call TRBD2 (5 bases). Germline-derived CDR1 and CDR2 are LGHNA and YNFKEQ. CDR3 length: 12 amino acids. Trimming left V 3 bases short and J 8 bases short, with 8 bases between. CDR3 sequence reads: CASSQTTDEQFF. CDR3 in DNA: TGTGCCAGCAGCCAGACTACAGATGAGCAGTTCTTC.

CDR3 region: CASGGMGQLQETQYF. The CDR3 DNA reads TGTGCCAGCGGGGGGATGGGGCAGCTCCAAGAGACCCAGTACTTC. The chain joins TRBV28 to TRBJ2-5, with D possibly being TRBD2 (6 bases). Trimming removed 8 bases at V and 1 base at J, with 17 bases between. Germline V CDR1 and CDR2: MDHEN, SYDVKM. The CDR3 has 15 amino acids.

This CDR3 is CASSLGQGLQETQYF. CDR3 DNA: TGCGCCAGCAGCTTGGGACAGGGGCTCCAAGAGACCCAGTACTTC. The V and J genes are TRBV5-1 and TRBJ2-5; 8 nucleotides align to TRBD1. V was pared by 0 bases and J by 1 base, with 2 bases of the junction left unmatched. The CDR3 sequence is 15 residues long. Germline lookup yields CDR1 SGHRS and CDR2 YFSETQ.

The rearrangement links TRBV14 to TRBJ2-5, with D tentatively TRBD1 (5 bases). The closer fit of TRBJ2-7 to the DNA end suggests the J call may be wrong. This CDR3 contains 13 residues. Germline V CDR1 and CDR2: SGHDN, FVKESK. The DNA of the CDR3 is TGTGCCAGCAGCCAAAGGGGTTCGGACGAGCAGTACTTC. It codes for CASSQRGSDEQYF.

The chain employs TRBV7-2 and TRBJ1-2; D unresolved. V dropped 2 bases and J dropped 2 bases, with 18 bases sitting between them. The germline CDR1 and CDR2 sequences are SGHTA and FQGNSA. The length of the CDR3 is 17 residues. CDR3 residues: CASSLPWETGSNYGYTF. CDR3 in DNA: TGTGCCAGCAGCTTACCTTGGGAAACGGGGTCCAACTATGGCTACACCTTC.